The T cell receptor beta chain described here comes from a study of Tregs in tolerant kidney transplant recipients. General study findings and limits: Biological reproducibility was not directly addressed, but technical replication error appeared minimal. Few patients were studied, so findings need validation in larger groups. Tregs expanded with activated donor B cells seemed most donor-specific.

The method was immunoSEQ multiplex PCR; TCRdb's version includes in-frame clones alone and lacks a portion of them. Among roughly 250,000 clones listed, around 82% were seen once. Unstimulated Tregs (CD4+CD25+CD127-) and CD4+CD25- non-Tregs were sorted from PBMCs. CDR3 length: 15 residues. The V end was cut by 0 bases, the J end by 5 bases, with 14 bases between. Germline values: CDR1 SGDLS, CDR2 YYNGEE. To note about this clone: What it binds is not known.

The V call is TRBV9, the J call TRBJ1-1, with a tentative D call TRBD1 (6 bases). Sequencing was done on a sample of CD4+ T cells from blood. The receptor's source is a human donor in good health. In DNA, the CDR3 is TGTGCCAGCAGCGTAGATGGGGGAGGGGGAACTGAAGCTTTCTTT. It translates to CASSVDGGGGTEAFF. The full variable domain, in which reference TRBV9 and TRBJ1-1 provide the parts outside the CDR3, is DSGVTQTPKHLITATGQRVTLRCSPRSGDLSVYWYQQSLDQGLQFLIQYYNGEERAKGNILERFSAQQFPDLHSELNLSSLELGDSALYFCASSVDGGGGTEAFFGQGTRLTVV.